The next 29 T cell receptor beta chains were all read from a single sample in a study of T-cell memory formation after mild COVID-19. TCRdb re-called the 5' RACE reads through MiXCR, storing one row per CDR3 protein. The sample carries roughly 310,000 distinct CDR3 sequences, about 15% recorded once. The sample was PBMCs or a T cell subset sorted from them (not recorded which). The source is a man younger than 35 who had mild COVID-19 (a few samples of this study predate the infection). Cell type and time point are not known.

The chain combines TRBV29-1 with TRBJ1-5, with D uncertain. Trimming stripped 6 bases from V and 0 bases from J, with 9 bases between. Germline V CDR1 and CDR2: SQVTM, ANQGSEA. CDR3 length: 13 amino acids. Written as DNA, the CDR3 is TGCAGCGTCTCATACGATAGCAATCAGCCCCAGCATTTT. Its protein is CSVSYDSNQPQHF. Full variable domain (missing parts from reference TRBV29-1 and TRBJ1-5): SAVISQKPSRDICQRGTSLTIQCQVDSQVTMMFWYRQQPGQSLTLIATANQGSEATYESGFVIDKFPISRPNLTFSTLTVSNMSPEDSSIYLCSVSYDSNQPQHFGDGTRLSIL.

This clonotype was recorded a few times. This sequence joins TRBV2 and TRBJ2-3, with D perhaps matching TRBD2 (7 bases). The CDR3 is 15 amino acids. V was pared by 9 bases and J by 3 bases, with 19 bases between. Germline V gene data show CDR1 as SNHLY and CDR2 as FYNNEI. The CDR3 nucleotides are TGTGCCAGAAGGACGGGGGGCCCTGATACAGATACGCAGTATTTT. Translating it yields CARRTGGPDTDTQYF.

This chain joins TRBV27 and TRBJ1-5, with D uncertain. V was clipped by 3 bases and J by 7 bases, with 10 bases between them. This CDR3 comprises 13 residues. Germline assignment: CDR1 MNHEY and CDR2 SMNVEV (reference sequence). CDR3 amino acids: CASSFLGSQPQHF. The CDR3 DNA reads as TGTGCCAGCAGTTTTCTGGGGTCGCAGCCCCAGCATTTT.

The chain employs TRBV6-2 or TRBV6-3 and TRBJ2-7, with a weak D call TRBD2 (6 bases). This CDR3 spans 13 amino acids. Trimming pared 0 bases from V and 5 bases from J, leaving 8 bases between. CDR1 is MNHEY and CDR2 is SVGEGT in the germline V gene. The CDR3 reads CASSYSAGNEQYV. CDR3 nucleotide sequence: TGTGCCAGCAGTTACTCCGCGGGGAACGAGCAGTACGTC.

The chain uses TRBV20-1 and TRBJ2-1; TRBD2 is a possible D gene (6 bases). This CDR3 has 13 amino acids. Germline V gives CDR1 DFQATT, CDR2 SNEGSKA (reference sequence). V was pared by 6 bases and J by 5 bases, with 14 bases between. The CDR3 DNA reads as TGCAGTGCGCCGCTAGCGTCTAACAATGAGCAGTTCTTC. Translated: CSAPLASNNEQFF.

The rearrangement joins TRBV20-1 to TRBJ1-5; no firm D call. V gave up 3 bases and J gave up 2 bases, with 11 bases separating them. This CDR3 spans 14 amino acids. The germline gives CDR1 DFQATT, CDR2 SNEGSKA (reference sequence). The CDR3 sequence: CSARSPGGNQPQHF. CDR3 coding DNA: TGCAGTGCTAGGAGCCCGGGTGGCAATCAGCCCCAGCATTTT.

The V and J genes are TRBV6-5 and TRBJ2-7; D is unclear. CDR1 and CDR2 (germline): MNHEY, SVGAGI. V was shortened by 6 bases and J by 5 bases, with 17 bases between the two germline ends. This CDR3 is built from 14 residues. The CDR3 bases are TGTGCCAGCAGGGCTGGCACGGCTAGTGACGAGCAGTACGTC. Translation gives CASRAGTASDEQYV.

This clonotype was recorded a few times. The V gene is TRBV30, the J gene TRBJ1-5; no reliable D call. The CDR3 runs to 14 residues. The V end lost 0 bases, the J end lost 0 bases, and 6 bases lay between the germline ends. In germline, CDR1 is GTSNPN, CDR2 SVGIG (reference sequence). CDR3 nucleotide sequence: TGTGCCTGGAGTGTAAGTGTTAGCAATCAGCCCCAGCATTTT. Encoded protein: CAWSVSVSNQPQHF.

A few counts support this clonotype. At one of its ends the junction is not consistent with the germline gene, which may arise from a read error. The chain carries TRBV5-4 and TRBJ1-6; TRBD1 matches 8 bases. The CDR3 runs 15 residues. Germline V gives CDR1 SGHNT, CDR2 YYREEE (reference sequence). The CDR3 bases are TGTGCCGGCAGGGACAGGCTCTCCTATAATTCACCCCTCCACTTT. This sequence encodes CAGRDRLSYNSPLHF.

This clonotype was counted a few times. The rearrangement links TRBV5-1 to TRBJ2-3; D is perhaps TRBD1 or TRBD2 (5 bases each). Germline values: CDR1 SGHRS, CDR2 YFSETQ. V dropped 3 bases and J dropped 0 bases, with 20 bases sitting between them. The CDR3 runs to 18 residues. The CDR3 DNA reads as TGCGCCAGCAGCTCTCTGTGGGACGGAAACTTTAGCACAGATACGCAGTATTTT. It specifies CASSSLWDGNFSTDTQYF. The whole variable domain, filled in from reference TRBV5-1 and TRBJ2-3, reads KAGVTQTPRYLIKTRGQQVTLSCSPISGHRSVSWYQQTPGQGLQFLFEYFSETQRNKGNFPGRFSGRQFSNSRSEMNVSTLELGDSALYLCASSSLWDGNFSTDTQYFGPGTRLTVL.

This clonotype was detected a few times. This sequence joins TRBV10-3 and TRBJ2-5; tentative D call: TRBD2 (5 bases). V was cut by 5 bases and J by 5 bases, with 24 bases left in between. Germline V gene data show CDR1 as ENHRY and CDR2 as SYGVKD. This CDR3 region has 17 residues. The CDR3 sequence is CAISRSGSASWQETQYF. The CDR3, as DNA: TGTGCCATCAGTAGGTCGGGGTCGGCTAGCTGGCAGGAGACCCAGTACTTC.

This clonotype was observed a handful of times. The chain has TRBV28 and TRBJ1-2; 11 bases fit TRBD1. Germline values: CDR1 MDHEN, CDR2 SYDVKM. The CDR3 has 15 amino acids. The ends lost 7 bases at V and 3 bases at J; junction bases unmatched: 7. This CDR3 is CASNPGQGEDYGYTF. The CDR3 nucleotides are TGTGCCAGCAACCCGGGACAGGGGGAAGACTATGGCTACACCTTC.

Remarks on this clonotype: The junction does not match germline at one end; this may be a read error. V is TRBV12-3 or TRBV12-4 and J is TRBJ1-6, with 9 bases lining up with TRBD1. The CDR3 has 14 residues. CDR3 coding DNA: TGTGCCAGCAGCCCGACAGGGGGAGGTTCACCACTCCACTTT. Translating gives CASSPTGGGSPLHF.

This clonotype has only a few counts. The chain joins TRBV20-1 to TRBJ2-7; D call uncertain. The V end lost 2 bases, the J end lost 4 bases, and 12 bases lay between the germline ends. The CDR3 is made up of 13 amino acids. Germline lookup yields CDR1 DFQATT and CDR2 SNEGSKA (reference sequence). In DNA, the CDR3 is TGCAGTGCTAGACCTGGAAGTCTATACGAGCAGTACGTC. Translating it yields CSARPGSLYEQYV.

The chain employs TRBV20-1 and TRBJ1-1; D remains unclear. Per germline, CDR1 DFQATT and CDR2 SNEGSKA (reference sequence). V lost 3 bases to trimming and J lost 4 bases, with 6 bases between them. The CDR3 consists of 11 residues. The CDR3 DNA follows: TGCAGTGCTAGCCGTTTCACTGAAGCTTTCTTT. Its protein product is CSASRFTEAFF.

The chain employs TRBV6-1 and TRBJ1-1; D remains unclear. There are 12 residues in the CDR3. Germline V CDR1 and CDR2: MNHNS, SASEGT. The V gene lost 4 bases and the J gene lost 11 bases, with 14 bases spanning the gap. CDR3 in DNA: TGTGCCAGCAGTGCTGCGGTCCTTGGCGCTTTCTTT. Protein product: CASSAAVLGAFF.

V and J are TRBV12-3 or TRBV12-4 and TRBJ1-5; TRBD1 might be the D (6 bases). The CDR3 consists of 12 residues. The germline V and J ends were trimmed by 3 bases and 10 bases, with 10 bases remaining between them. This CDR3 is CASSFPGVPQHF. The CDR3 nucleotides are TGTGCCAGCAGTTTTCCAGGGGTACCCCAGCATTTT.

This clonotype was detected only a few times. The CDR3 DNA reads TGTGCCAGCAGCCCACGGGACACCCTTTATGGTGAAGCTTTCTTT. It specifies CASSPRDTLYGEAFF. This rearrangement joins TRBV7-2 to TRBJ1-1, with D perhaps matching TRBD1 (6 bases). This CDR3 has 15 amino acids. Trimming cost V 5 bases and J 7 bases, with 20 bases left between them. CDR1 is SGHTA, CDR2 FQGNSA, per germline.

This clonotype came up a few times. The rearrangement joins TRBV10-3 to TRBJ1-5; 7 nucleotides align to TRBD1. J was trimmed by 9 bases and V by 4 bases; bases with no gene match: 15. Per the germline V gene, CDR1 is ENHRY and CDR2 is SYGVKD. This CDR3 is built from 16 residues. The chain's CDR3 is CAISGIGQVAGGPQHF. CDR3 DNA sequence: TGTGCCATCAGTGGGATCGGACAGGTGGCGGGGGGGCCCCAGCATTTT.

This clonotype was picked up many times. V and J are TRBV5-1 and TRBJ1-2, with D tentatively TRBD1 (5 bases). CDR3 length: 14 residues. The V gene lost 0 bases and the J gene lost 6 bases, with 12 bases spanning the gap. Germline values: CDR1 SGHRS, CDR2 YFSETQ. CDR3 DNA: TGCGCCAGCAGCTTGGGGGGGGAGGGCCATGGCTACACCTTC. Its protein product is CASSLGGEGHGYTF.

J is TRBJ1-2 and V is TRBV7-6; 10 bases are a match to TRBD1. J lost 8 bases, V lost 5 bases, and 8 bases had no gene match. Per the germline V gene, CDR1 is SGHVS and CDR2 is FNYEAQ. This CDR3 region has 14 residues. The CDR3 sequence: CASSPLGTGEGYTF. CDR3 DNA sequence: TGTGCCAGCAGCCCCCTCGGGACAGGGGAAGGCTACACCTTC.

In this sample, this clonotype turned up a few times. The genes are TRBV20-1 and TRBJ1-2; D remains unclear. Germline V gene data show CDR1 as DFQATT and CDR2 as SNEGSKA (reference sequence). V gave up 0 bases and J gave up 4 bases, with 15 bases separating them. The CDR3 length is 15 residues. CDR3 protein: CSARDPLSDLYGYTF. The CDR3 bases are TGCAGTGCTAGAGACCCCCTGAGTGATCTCTATGGCTACACCTTC.

The rearrangement joins TRBV6-2 or TRBV6-3 to TRBJ2-2, with 7 bases matching TRBD2. Germline V CDR1 and CDR2: MNHEY, SVGEGT. V dropped 6 bases and J dropped 7; count of bases not matched to a gene: 8. The CDR3 runs to 14 residues. This CDR3 reads CASSPAGSGGELFF. The CDR3 nucleotides read TGTGCCAGCAGCCCAGCGGGGTCGGGCGGGGAGCTGTTTTTT.

This clonotype was seen only a few times. The V call is TRBV12-3 or TRBV12-4, the J call TRBJ1-3, with a possible D match to TRBD1 (6 bases). There are 15 residues in the CDR3. Trimming shortened V by 4 bases and J by 1 base, and 11 bases separated the two germline ends. The CDR3 sequence: CASSYGRGSGNTIYF. For the CDR3, the DNA is TGTGCCAGCAGTTACGGCAGGGGTTCTGGAAACACCATATATTTT.

The chain couples TRBV5-1 to TRBJ2-7, with TRBD1 matching 10 bases. Germline V gene data show CDR1 as SGHRS and CDR2 as YFSETQ. The junction had 2 bases not matched to a gene; V was cut back by 0 bases and J by 2 bases. This CDR3 contains 15 residues. This CDR3 reads CASSLGGQGTYEQYF. In DNA form, the CDR3 reads TGCGCCAGCAGCTTGGGGGGACAGGGGACCTACGAGCAGTACTTC.

This clonotype was seen only a few times. V usage is TRBV20-1 and J usage is TRBJ1-6; D unclear. Between the trimmed V and J ends, which lost 5 bases and 6 bases, there was a span of 17 bases. Germline-derived CDR1 and CDR2 are DFQATT and SNEGSKA (reference sequence). This CDR3 has 15 residues. CDR3 coding DNA: TGCAGTGCTTTACACGACGGAGTTAGTAATTCACCCCTCCACTTT. Translated, it gives CSALHDGVSNSPLHF.

The table lists this clonotype with many counts. The chain uses TRBV6-5 and TRBJ1-1; D is undetermined. The V end lost 5 bases, the J end lost 4 bases, and 14 bases lay between the germline ends. The germline V gene has CDR1 MNHEY and CDR2 SVGAGI. This CDR3 region has 14 residues. CDR3 sequence (DNA): TGTGCCAGCAGTCTGCGCGGAGGGAGCACTGAAGCTTTCTTT. Translated: CASSLRGGSTEAFF.

This chain joins TRBV14 and TRBJ2-2; D remains ambiguous. The CDR3 totals 15 residues. Trimming left V 0 bases short and J 5 bases short, with 10 bases between. Germline V gene data show CDR1 as SGHDN and CDR2 as FVKESK. CDR3 sequence reads: CASSQETVLTGELFF. As DNA, the CDR3 is TGTGCCAGCAGCCAAGAAACGGTGCTTACCGGGGAGCTGTTTTTT.

This clonotype was counted only a few times. The chain links TRBV7-9 to TRBJ1-5; possibly TRBD1 for D (6 bases). Between the trimmed V and J ends, which lost 2 bases and 6 bases, there was a span of 11 bases. Germline assignment: CDR1 SEHNR and CDR2 FQNEAQ (reference sequence). This CDR3 comprises 14 residues. Here the CDR3 reads CASSLQQGFQPQHF. CDR3 DNA: TGTGCCAGCAGCTTACAGCAGGGGTTTCAGCCCCAGCATTTT.